The T cell receptor (beta chain) described here comes from a study of blood T cell repertoires in COVID-19. Study as a whole: The United States, Italy and Spain supplied acute and convalescent COVID-19 samples. T cells, B-cell-depleted T cells, or PBMCs supplied cDNA or gDNA.

Original processing notes: Quantification of nucleated cells was approximated via reference gene primer amplification. Assay used: immunoSEQ multiplex PCR; TCRdb lists only in-frame clones, some missing. For V, J and clone size, that table is used; D and trimming come from the DNA. The table lists hundreds of thousands of clones, approximately 90% of them singletons. Among Cohort 3 donors, those recovered had two negative PCRs, clearance, or symptom resolution. The CDR3 covers 13 residues. Losses at the gene ends were 0 bases for V and 7 bases for J; bases not matched to a gene: 3. Germline-derived CDR1 and CDR2 are GTSNPN and SVGIG (reference sequence). About this clone itself: In the same sample, other DNA sequences code for this CDR3.

Sequencing was carried out using PBMCs or T cells enriched from blood (not recorded which). This receptor was identified in a woman between 25 and 40 years old who had recovered from COVID-19. The V call is TRBV30, the J call TRBJ1-2, with 9 bases fitting TRBD1. The CDR3 region is CAWSVQGATGYTF. The CDR3 nucleotides are TGTGCCTGGAGTGTACAGGGGGCGACTGGCTACACCTTC.